This T cell receptor (beta chain) was sequenced for a study of radiotherapy plus CTLA-4 blockade in lung cancer. Findings and limits, study-wide: Reports state that early shifts in blood T cell clones, with interferon-beta, best predicted response.

The CDR3 extends over 18 amino acids. CDR1 GTSNPN and CDR2 SVGIG come from the germline V gene (reference sequence). Sequenced by immunoSEQ multiplex PCR; TCRdb stores in-frame clones only, minus some. The sample contains about 120,000 clones, roughly 80% of which appear only once. This clone has just one count. The antigen is undetermined. The sample was peripheral blood, taken from a patient treated with radiotherapy plus ipilimumab. The chain links TRBV30 to TRBJ2-5; 9 positions match TRBD1. The J call may be wrong; the DNA end is better matched by TRBJ2-7. The receptor was isolated from a human donor with non-small cell lung cancer who had a partial response to radiotherapy plus ipilimumab. The CDR3 bases are TGTGCCTGGAGTGTGAGAACTAACCGGGACAGGGTGATGCACGAGCAGTACTTC. Amino acids: CAWSVRTNRDRVMHEQYF.